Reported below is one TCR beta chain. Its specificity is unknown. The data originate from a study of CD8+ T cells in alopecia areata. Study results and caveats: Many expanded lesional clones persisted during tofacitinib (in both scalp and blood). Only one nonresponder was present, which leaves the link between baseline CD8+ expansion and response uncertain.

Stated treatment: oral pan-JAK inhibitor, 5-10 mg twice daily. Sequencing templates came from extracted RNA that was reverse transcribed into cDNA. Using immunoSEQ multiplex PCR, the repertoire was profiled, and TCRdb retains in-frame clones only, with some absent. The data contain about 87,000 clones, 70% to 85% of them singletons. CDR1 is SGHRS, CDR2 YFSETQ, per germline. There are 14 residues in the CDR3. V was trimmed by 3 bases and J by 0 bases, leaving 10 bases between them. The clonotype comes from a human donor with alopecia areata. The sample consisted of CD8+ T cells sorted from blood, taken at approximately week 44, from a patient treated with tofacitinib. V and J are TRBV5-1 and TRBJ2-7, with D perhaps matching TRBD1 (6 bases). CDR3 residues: CASSSDSLSYEQYF. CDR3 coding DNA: TGCGCCAGCAGCTCGGACAGCCTCTCCTACGAGCAGTACTTC.